Listed below are T cell receptor beta chains from one sample, sequenced in a study of blood T cell repertoires in COVID-19. Assay: immunoSEQ multiplex PCR; the TCRdb copy retains only in-frame clones and omits some. This sample has a few hundred thousand clones, with around 87% found just once. The source material was peripheral blood. The receptors stem from a man aged 55 to 70 with acute or convalescent COVID-19. Both conserved end residues are part of each CDR3. D genes are given only for firm matches. Where a row states a size, it is once, few, many or the class of an expanded clone; other rows omit it.

abundance	v_gene	d_gene	j_gene	CDR3aa	CDR3nt
.	TRBV2	.	TRBJ2-1	CASRYKSGPRSSYNEQFF	TGTGCCAGCAGATACAAAAGCGGCCCCAGGAGCTCCTACAATGAGCAGTTCTTC
.	TRBV27	.	TRBJ2-6	CASSGHVRGANVLTF	TGTGCCAGCAGTGGCCATGTCAGAGGGGCCAACGTCCTGACTTTC
.	TRBV5-1	TRBD2	TRBJ2-5	CASSWGLAGAETQYF	TGCGCCAGCAGCTGGGGACTAGCGGGGGCGGAGACCCAGTACTTC
few	TRBV25-1	.	TRBJ1-1	CASTGGSARAFF	TGTGCCAGCACCGGCGGCTCGGCGCGGGCTTTCTTT
.	TRBV6-5	.	TRBJ1-3	CASSIYGTGIYF	TGTGCCAGCAGTATATACGGGACTGGGATATATTTT
.	TRBV28	TRBD1	TRBJ1-3	CASSPDRVGGNTIYF	TGTGCCAGCAGTCCGGACAGGGTCGGTGGAAACACCATATATTTT
.	TRBV5-5	.	TRBJ1-1	CASSLYLGGMNTEAFF	TGTGCCAGCAGCTTATACCTGGGGGGGATGAACACTGAAGCTTTCTTT
.	TRBV5-6	TRBD1	TRBJ2-3	CASSDAGTGVRDTQYF	TGTGCCAGCAGCGACGCCGGGACAGGGGTTAGAGATACGCAGTATTTT
.	TRBV4-2	TRBD1	TRBJ2-2	CASSQAGTGGNTGELFF	TGTGCCAGCAGCCAAGCCGGGACAGGGGGGAACACCGGGGAGCTGTTTTTT
.	TRBV4-2	TRBD2	TRBJ2-5	CASSRTSGGEETQYF	TGTGCCAGCAGCCGGACTAGCGGGGGGGAAGAGACCCAGTACTTC
.	TRBV5-1	TRBD1	TRBJ1-1	CASSPSQGGTEAFF	TGCGCCAGCAGCCCCAGCCAGGGGGGCACTGAAGCTTTCTTT
.	TRBV7-6	.	TRBJ1-5	CASSHGGDGNQPQHF	TGTGCCAGCAGCCACGGGGGGGATGGCAATCAGCCCCAGCATTTT
.	TRBV5-4	.	TRBJ2-1	CASSLAGAYNEQFF	TGTGCCAGCAGCTTGGCCGGGGCCTACAATGAGCAGTTCTTC
.	TRBV7-9	.	TRBJ1-4	CASSPGGGTNEKLFF	TGTGCCAGCAGCCCGGGGGGGGGCACTAATGAAAAACTGTTTTTT
.	TRBV4-2	.	TRBJ2-7	CASSQDWVGDGEQYF	TGTGCCAGCAGCCAAGATTGGGTCGGGGATGGCGAGCAGTACTTC
few	TRBV9	TRBD1	TRBJ1-6	CASSHAGGSYNSPLHF	TGTGCCAGCAGTCATGCAGGGGGCTCCTATAATTCACCCCTCCACTTT
.	TRBV3-1/TRBV3-2	TRBD1	TRBJ1-5	CASSQESGGHRTNQPQHF	TGTGCCAGCAGCCAAGAGTCAGGGGGCCATAGAACCAATCAGCCCCAGCATTTT
once	TRBV19	TRBD1	TRBJ1-1	CASSPRTGVVEAFF	TGTGCCAGTAGTCCCAGGACAGGGGTTGTTGAAGCTTTCTTT
.	TRBV5-4	.	TRBJ1-1	CASSLPGGTEAFF	TGTGCCAGCAGCCTCCCGGGGGGGACTGAAGCTTTCTTT
.	TRBV19	.	TRBJ2-2	CASSRLVDTGELFF	TGTGCCAGTAGTCGACTAGTAGATACCGGGGAGCTGTTTTTT
.	TRBV19	TRBD2	TRBJ2-7	CASSTSGAVSYEQYF	TGTGCCAGTAGTACTAGCGGGGCCGTTTCCTACGAGCAGTACTTC
.	TRBV18	TRBD1	TRBJ2-2	CASSPSPGQGVAGNRELFF	TGTGCCAGCTCACCCTCTCCGGGACAGGGGGTCGCTGGAAACCGGGAGCTGTTTTTT